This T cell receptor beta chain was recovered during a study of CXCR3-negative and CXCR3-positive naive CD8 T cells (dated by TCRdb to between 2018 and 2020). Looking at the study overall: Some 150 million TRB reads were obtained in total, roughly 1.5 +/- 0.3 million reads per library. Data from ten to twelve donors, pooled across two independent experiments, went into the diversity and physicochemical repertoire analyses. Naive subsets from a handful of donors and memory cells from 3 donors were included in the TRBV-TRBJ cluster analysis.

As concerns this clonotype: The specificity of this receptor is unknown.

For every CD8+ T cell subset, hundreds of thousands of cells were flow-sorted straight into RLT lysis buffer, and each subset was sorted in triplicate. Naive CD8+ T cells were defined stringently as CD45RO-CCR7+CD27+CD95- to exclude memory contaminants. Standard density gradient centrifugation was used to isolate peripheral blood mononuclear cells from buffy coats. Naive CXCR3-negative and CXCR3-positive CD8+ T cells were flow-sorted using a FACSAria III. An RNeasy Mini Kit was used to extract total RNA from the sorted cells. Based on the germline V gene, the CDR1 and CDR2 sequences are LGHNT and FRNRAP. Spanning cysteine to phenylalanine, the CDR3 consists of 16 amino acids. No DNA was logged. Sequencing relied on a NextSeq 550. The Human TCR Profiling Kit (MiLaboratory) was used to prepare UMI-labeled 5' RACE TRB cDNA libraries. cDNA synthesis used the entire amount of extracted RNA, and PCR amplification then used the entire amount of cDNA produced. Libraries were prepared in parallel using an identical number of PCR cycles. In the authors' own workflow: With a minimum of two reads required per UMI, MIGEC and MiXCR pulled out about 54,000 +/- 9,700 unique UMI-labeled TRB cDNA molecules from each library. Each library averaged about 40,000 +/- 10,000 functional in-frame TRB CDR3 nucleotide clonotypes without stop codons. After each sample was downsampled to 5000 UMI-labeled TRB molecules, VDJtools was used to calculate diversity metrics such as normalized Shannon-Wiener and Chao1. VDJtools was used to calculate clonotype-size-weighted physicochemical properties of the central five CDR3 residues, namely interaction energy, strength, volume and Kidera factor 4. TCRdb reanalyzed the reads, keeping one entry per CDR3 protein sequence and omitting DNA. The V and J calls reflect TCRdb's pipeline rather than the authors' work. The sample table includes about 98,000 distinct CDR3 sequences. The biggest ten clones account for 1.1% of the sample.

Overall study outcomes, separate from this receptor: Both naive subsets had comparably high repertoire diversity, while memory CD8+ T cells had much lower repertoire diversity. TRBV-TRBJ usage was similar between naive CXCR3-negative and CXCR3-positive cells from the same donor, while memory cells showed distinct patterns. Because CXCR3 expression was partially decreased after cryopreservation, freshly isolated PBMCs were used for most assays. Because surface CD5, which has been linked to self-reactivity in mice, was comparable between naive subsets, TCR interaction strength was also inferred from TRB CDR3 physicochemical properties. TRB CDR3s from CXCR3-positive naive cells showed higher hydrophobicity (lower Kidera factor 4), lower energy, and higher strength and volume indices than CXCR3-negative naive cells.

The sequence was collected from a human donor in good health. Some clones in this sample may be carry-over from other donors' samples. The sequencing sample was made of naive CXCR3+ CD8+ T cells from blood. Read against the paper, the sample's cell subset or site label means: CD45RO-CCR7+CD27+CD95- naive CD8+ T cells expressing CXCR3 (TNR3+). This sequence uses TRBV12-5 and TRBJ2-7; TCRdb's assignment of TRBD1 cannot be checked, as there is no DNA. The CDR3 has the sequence CASGYVDMPLDYEQYF.